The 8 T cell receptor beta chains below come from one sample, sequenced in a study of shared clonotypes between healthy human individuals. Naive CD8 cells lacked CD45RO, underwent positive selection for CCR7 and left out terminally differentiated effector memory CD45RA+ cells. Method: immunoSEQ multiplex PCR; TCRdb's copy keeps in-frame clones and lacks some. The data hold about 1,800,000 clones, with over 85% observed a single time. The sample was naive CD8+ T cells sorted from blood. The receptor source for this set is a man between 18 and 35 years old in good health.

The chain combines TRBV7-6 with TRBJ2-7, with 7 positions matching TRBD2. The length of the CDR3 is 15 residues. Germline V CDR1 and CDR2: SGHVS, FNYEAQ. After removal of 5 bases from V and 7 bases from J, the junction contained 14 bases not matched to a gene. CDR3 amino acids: CASSPGRAGMGEQYF. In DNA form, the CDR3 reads TGTGCCAGCAGCCCCGGCCGAGCGGGAATGGGGGAGCAGTACTTC.

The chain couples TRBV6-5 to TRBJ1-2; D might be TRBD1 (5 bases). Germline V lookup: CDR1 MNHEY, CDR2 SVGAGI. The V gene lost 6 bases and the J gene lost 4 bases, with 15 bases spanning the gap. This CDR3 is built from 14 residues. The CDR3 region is CASRHTQGIYGYTF. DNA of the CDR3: TGTGCCAGCAGACACACTCAGGGAATCTATGGCTACACCTTC.

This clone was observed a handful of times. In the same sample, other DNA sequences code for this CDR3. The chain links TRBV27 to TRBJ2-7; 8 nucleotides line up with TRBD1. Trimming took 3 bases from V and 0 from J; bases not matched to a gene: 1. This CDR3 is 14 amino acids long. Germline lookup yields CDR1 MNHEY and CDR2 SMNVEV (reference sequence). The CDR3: CASSLGTGSYEQYF. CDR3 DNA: TGTGCCAGCAGTTTGGGGACAGGCTCCTACGAGCAGTACTTC.

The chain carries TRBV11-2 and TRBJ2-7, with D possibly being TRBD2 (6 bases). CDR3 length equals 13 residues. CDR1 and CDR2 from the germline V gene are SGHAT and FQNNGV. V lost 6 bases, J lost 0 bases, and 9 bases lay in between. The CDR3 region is CASSHGSSYEQYF. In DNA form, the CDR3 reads TGTGCCAGCAGTCACGGGAGCTCCTACGAGCAGTACTTC.

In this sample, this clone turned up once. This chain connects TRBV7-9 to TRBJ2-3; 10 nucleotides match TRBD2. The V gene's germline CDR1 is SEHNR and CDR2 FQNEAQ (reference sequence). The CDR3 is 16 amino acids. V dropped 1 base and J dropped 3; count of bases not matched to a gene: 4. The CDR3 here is CASSLVDSGRTDTQYF. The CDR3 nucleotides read TGTGCCAGCAGCTTAGTTGATAGCGGGAGGACAGATACGCAGTATTTT.

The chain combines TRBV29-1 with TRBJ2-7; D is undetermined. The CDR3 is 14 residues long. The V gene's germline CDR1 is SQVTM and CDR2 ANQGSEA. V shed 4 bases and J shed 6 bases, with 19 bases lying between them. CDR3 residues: CSVVSLAGVGEQYF. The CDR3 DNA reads TGCAGCGTTGTATCATTAGCCGGAGTGGGCGAGCAGTACTTC.

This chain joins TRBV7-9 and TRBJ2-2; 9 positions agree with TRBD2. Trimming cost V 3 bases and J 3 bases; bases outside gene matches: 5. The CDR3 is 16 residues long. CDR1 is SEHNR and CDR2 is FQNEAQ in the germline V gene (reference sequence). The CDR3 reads CASSFFSSGDTGELFF. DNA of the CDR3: TGTGCCAGCAGCTTTTTCTCTAGCGGGGACACCGGGGAGCTGTTTTTT. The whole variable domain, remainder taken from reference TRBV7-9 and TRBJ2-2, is DTGVSQNPRHKITKRGQNVTFRCDPISEHNRLYWYRQTLGQGPEFLTYFQNEAQLEKSRLLSDRFSAERPKGSFSTLEIQRTEQGDSAMYLCASSFFSSGDTGELFFGEGSRLTVL.

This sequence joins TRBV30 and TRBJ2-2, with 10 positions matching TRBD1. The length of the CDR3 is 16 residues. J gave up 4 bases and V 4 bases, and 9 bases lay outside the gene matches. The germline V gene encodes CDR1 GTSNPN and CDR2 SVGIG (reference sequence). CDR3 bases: TGTGCCTGGAATAGTGGGGACAGGGGTCCCACCGGGGAGCTGTTTTTT. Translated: CAWNSGDRGPTGELFF.